This TCR beta chain was sequenced in a study of shared clonotypes between healthy human individuals. The protocol was immunoSEQ multiplex PCR, while the TCRdb copy is restricted to in-frame clones and leaves out a portion. The profile shows roughly 1,500,000 clones, 95% to 99% of them singletons. As concerns this clone: At the DNA level, this CDR3 is encoded by other sequences in the same sample as well.

V was trimmed by 3 bases and J by 1 base, leaving 10 bases between them. The CDR3 extends over 14 amino acids. CDR1 KGHSH and CDR2 LQKENI come from the germline V gene. The receptor was isolated from a man younger than 40 in good health. This chain connects TRBV18 to TRBJ2-7; weak D call: TRBD2 (6 bases). Specimen: naive CD4+ T cells sorted from blood. Noted subset: CD45RA+ positively selected. The CDR3 reads CASSPTSDSYEQYF. CDR3 bases: TGTGCCAGCTCACCGACTAGTGATTCCTACGAGCAGTACTTC.